Below are 3 T cell receptor beta chains sequenced from a single sample in a study of blood T cells in healthy people across ages. Alongside a J-beta primer mix, a sample-barcoded 5' primer served in a second PCR lasting 7 to 11 cycles. Each CDR3 protein is one row after TCRdb ran MiXCR on the 5' RACE reads. Among approximately 700,000 distinct CDR3 sequences listed, about a third were seen once. The material sequenced was blood. Source of these receptors: a woman of 80 years or more in good health.

This clonotype was observed a handful of times. The chain carries TRBV6-2 or TRBV6-3 and TRBJ1-2; a weak D match, TRBD1 (5 bases). Between the trimmed V and J ends, which lost 6 bases and 2 bases, there was a span of 16 bases. The V gene's germline CDR1 is MNHEY and CDR2 SVGEGT. The CDR3 is 15 amino acids. The CDR3 reads CASRYPGRFNYGYTF. For the CDR3, the DNA is TGTGCCAGCAGATATCCGGGACGGTTCAACTATGGCTACACCTTC.

This clonotype has more than one count but fewer than ten. V is TRBV20-1 and J is TRBJ2-1, with D unresolved. V shed 7 bases and J shed 5 bases, with 12 bases lying between them. From germline, CDR1 is DFQATT and CDR2 SNEGSKA (reference sequence). The CDR3 contains 12 residues. The CDR3 here is CSVGTTHNEQFF. CDR3 in DNA: TGCAGTGTTGGTACAACTCACAATGAGCAGTTCTTC.

This clonotype was seen ten or more times. CDR3 DNA: TGTGCCAGCAGCGAAAGCGCAGGGTCCACTGGGGCCAACGTCCTGACTTTC. It is translated as CASSESAGSTGANVLTF. The V and J genes are TRBV4-2 and TRBJ2-6; weak D call: TRBD1 (5 bases). Germline CDR1 and CDR2: LGHNA and YNFKEQ. V was pared by 5 bases and J by 2 bases, with 16 bases between. This CDR3 contains 17 residues.